This entry features one T cell receptor (beta chain) sequence. The antigen remains undetermined. The data originate from a study of shared clonotypes between healthy human individuals. Here immunoSEQ multiplex PCR was the method, and the copy in TCRdb shows in-frame clones only, minus some. Counted here are more than 2 million clones, 90% to 97% occurring once; the ten biggest clones make up roughly 0.13%. Trimming cost V 6 bases and J 5 bases, with 19 bases left between them. Germline lookup yields CDR1 SNHLY and CDR2 FYNNEI. The CDR3 sequence is 15 residues long. Findings and caveats of the study: Sequencing depth was predicted to influence how clonotypes are shared among donors. Clonotypes shared by all four donors outscored non-shared clonotypes in generation probability.

The rearrangement joins TRBV2 to TRBJ2-5, with a possible D match to TRBD2 (6 bases). This receptor was obtained from a man aged 18 to 29 in good health. The source material was naive CD4+ T cells sorted from blood. The sample's subset: CD45RA+ positively selected. This CDR3 reads CASRVTGSGGETQYF. The CDR3 DNA reads TGTGCCAGCAGAGTCACCGGGAGCGGTGGGGAGACCCAGTACTTC. The full variable domain, in which reference TRBV2 and TRBJ2-5 provide the parts outside the CDR3, is EPEVTQTPSHQVTQMGQEVILRCVPISNHLYFYWYRQILGQKVEFLVSFYNNEISEKSEIFDDQFSVERPDGSNFTLKIRSTKLEDSAMYFCASRVTGSGGETQYFGPGTRLLVL.